This passage covers 2 T cell receptor beta chains from one sample sequenced in a study of T cell repertoires in cytomegalovirus infection. TCRdb reprocessed the reads via MiXCR and lists one record per CDR3 protein. The sample has approximately 500,000 distinct CDR3 sequences, approximately 26% seen once. Sequencing input: PBMCs. All receptors derive from a human donor in good health (CMV status not recorded). Some clones in this sample may be carry-over from other donors' samples.

The gene calls are TRBV9 and TRBJ2-1; TRBD2 matches at 11 bases. Germline values: CDR1 SGDLS, CDR2 YYNGEE. The CDR3 is 15 amino acids. V lost 0 bases and J lost 9; bases outside the gene matches: 5. The CDR3 sequence is CASSVVAGGTSEQFF. CDR3 DNA: TGTGCCAGCAGCGTAGTAGCGGGAGGGACCAGTGAGCAGTTCTTC.

The CDR3 DNA sequence: TGTGCCAGCAGCGCGGGACTAGCGGGGACCTACGAGCAGTACTTC. It codes for CASSAGLAGTYEQYF. The rearrangement joins TRBV5-4 to TRBJ2-7; 13 bases are a match to TRBD2. The J segment lost 2 bases and the V segment lost 4 bases, leaving 3 bases of the junction unmatched. CDR1 is SGHNT and CDR2 is YYREEE in the germline V gene (reference sequence). The CDR3 consists of 15 residues.